The 9 T cell receptor beta chains reported below all come from one sample, sequenced in a study of cytotoxic CD8 clonotypes in ibrutinib-treated CLL. Using immunoSEQ multiplex PCR, the repertoire was profiled, and TCRdb retains in-frame clones only, with some absent. Of about 29,000 clones listed, roughly three quarters were seen once; the top ten hold around 50%. The sequencing used PBMCs, collected after 36 months of ibrutinib treatment. These receptors all stem from a human donor with chronic lymphocytic leukemia.

This clone was counted only a few times. This chain uses TRBV7-6 with TRBJ1-1; 8 bases agree with TRBD1. CDR3 length: 13 amino acids. J lost 6 bases, V lost 5 bases, and 5 bases had no gene match. Germline V lookup: CDR1 SGHVS, CDR2 FNYEAQ. The CDR3 is CASSPTGGSEAFF. The CDR3 DNA follows: TGTGCCAGCAGCCCCACAGGGGGATCTGAAGCTTTCTTT.

The chain has TRBV7-9 and TRBJ2-5; D not certain. CDR1 is SEHNR, CDR2 FQNEAQ, per germline (reference sequence). Trimming took off 11 bases at V and 1 base at J, with 11 bases between the two ends. The CDR3 runs 12 residues. Here the CDR3 DNA reads TGTGCCGGCGCGTGGACCCAAGAGACCCAGTACTTC. Its protein product is CAGAWTQETQYF.

V and J are TRBV4-1 and TRBJ1-1, with no clear D. Trimming removed 1 base from V and 0 bases from J, with 12 bases in between. CDR1 and CDR2 (germline): MGHRA, YSYEKL. CDR3 length: 16 residues. The DNA of the CDR3 is TGCGCCAGCAGCCAAGGAGGACTTATCATGAACACTGAAGCTTTCTTT. It translates to CASSQGGLIMNTEAFF.

The chain links TRBV7-8 to TRBJ1-6, with no clear D. In germline, CDR1 is SGHVS, CDR2 FQNEAQ. The V gene lost 5 bases and the J gene lost 8 bases, with 13 bases spanning the gap. CDR3 size: 14 residues. The CDR3 is CASSPPGLHSPLHF. In DNA, the CDR3 is TGTGCCAGCAGCCCCCCCGGCCTTCATTCACCCCTCCACTTT.

The sample holds a few counts of this clone. This chain connects TRBV5-6 to TRBJ2-1; 8 bases are shared with TRBD2. CDR3 length equals 15 residues. Trimming took 6 bases from V and 7 from J; bases not matched to a gene: 12. The germline V gene encodes CDR1 SGHDT and CDR2 YYEEEE. The CDR3 region is CASTPPSGGGNEQFF. The CDR3, as DNA: TGTGCCAGCACACCCCCGAGCGGGGGAGGTAATGAGCAGTTCTTC.

The CDR3 is CASSSLAGDTDTQYF. DNA for the CDR3: TGTGCCAGCAGCTCCCTGGCGGGGGACACAGATACGCAGTATTTT. The genes are TRBV5-4 and TRBJ2-3, with 7 bases identical to TRBD2. Looked up from germline, CDR1 is SGHNT and CDR2 is YYREEE (reference sequence). This CDR3 region has 15 residues. J lost 2 bases, V lost 3 bases, and 6 bases had no gene match.

This chain connects TRBV30 to TRBJ1-2; TRBD1 matches 7 bases. With V trimmed by 5 bases and J by 7 bases, 16 bases remained unmatched. Germline V CDR1 and CDR2: GTSNPN, SVGIG (reference sequence). The CDR3 runs to 15 residues. CDR3 in DNA: TGTGCCTGGTGGAATCCCGCAGTTAGGGGGCTTGGCTACACCTTC. It specifies CAWWNPAVRGLGYTF.

The chain links TRBV4-2 to TRBJ1-5; D is undetermined. The V gene lost 1 base and the J gene lost 7 bases, with 5 bases spanning the gap. This CDR3 is 12 amino acids long. CDR1 is LGHNA and CDR2 is YNFKEQ in the germline V gene. The CDR3 region is CASSQARQPQHF. The DNA for the CDR3 is TGTGCCAGCAGCCAAGCTAGGCAGCCCCAGCATTTT.

This clone was counted a single time. The chain employs TRBV11-2 and TRBJ2-2, with 14 bases matching TRBD2. The germline CDR1 and CDR2 sequences are SGHAT and FQNNGV. The CDR3 runs 18 residues. Trimming removed 1 base from V and 7 bases from J; junction bases left unmatched: 8. The CDR3 DNA is TGTGCCAGCAGCTTAGGCCGACTAGCGGGGGGGCATGGCGGGGAGCTGTTTTTT. Translated: CASSLGRLAGGHGGELFF.